This record covers a single TCR beta chain. The V gene lost 0 bases and the J gene lost 0 bases, with 11 bases spanning the gap. The CDR3 runs 16 residues. CDR1 is MNHEY and CDR2 is SVGAGI in the germline V gene. Healthy donors of bone marrow made up the group. This record belongs to a study of cytomegalovirus exposure and HLA in healthy donors. PCR used 60 Vbeta primers and 13 Jbeta primers. Sequencing was performed with immunoSEQ multiplex PCR; in TCRdb, only in-frame clones are kept and a portion is missing. The repertoire holds about 140,000 clones, about four fifths seen once, with about 2.2% in the top ten.

Input material: PBMCs. The chain joins TRBV6-5 to TRBJ1-2; tentatively, D is TRBD1 (5 bases). The receptor was isolated from a man aged 30 to 39 in good health and CMV-seronegative. CDR3 sequence reads: CASSYSWGVANYGYTF. The CDR3 coding sequence is TGTGCCAGCAGTTACTCGTGGGGGGTAGCTAACTATGGCTACACCTTC.